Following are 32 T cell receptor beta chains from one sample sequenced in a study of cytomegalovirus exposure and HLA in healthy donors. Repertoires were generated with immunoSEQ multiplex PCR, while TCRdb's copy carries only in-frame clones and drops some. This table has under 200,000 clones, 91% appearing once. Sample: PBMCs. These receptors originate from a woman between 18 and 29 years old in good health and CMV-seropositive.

CDR3 sequence: CAISRGRGTGDNNEQFF. CDR3 coding DNA: TGTGCCATCAGCCGAGGGAGGGGGACAGGGGATAACAATGAGCAGTTCTTC. V usage is TRBV10-3 and J usage is TRBJ2-1, with 10 positions matching TRBD1. With V trimmed by 6 bases and J by 5 bases, 13 bases remained unmatched. Germline CDR1 is ENHRY and CDR2 is SYGVKD. The CDR3 extends over 17 amino acids.

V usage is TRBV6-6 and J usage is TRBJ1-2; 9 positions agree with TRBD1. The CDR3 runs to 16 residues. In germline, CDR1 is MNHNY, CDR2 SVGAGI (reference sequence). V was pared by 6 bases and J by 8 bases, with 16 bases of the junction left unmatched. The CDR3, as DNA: TGTGCCAGCAGCCAGCTACCGGGACAGGGTGAGCGGGGCTACACCTTC. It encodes CASSQLPGQGERGYTF.

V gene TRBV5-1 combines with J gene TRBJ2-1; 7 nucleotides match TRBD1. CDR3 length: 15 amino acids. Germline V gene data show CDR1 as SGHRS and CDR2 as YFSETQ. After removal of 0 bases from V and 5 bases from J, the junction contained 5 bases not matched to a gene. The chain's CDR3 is CASSLVRGSDNEQFF. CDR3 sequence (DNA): TGCGCCAGCAGCTTGGTCAGGGGGTCCGACAATGAGCAGTTCTTC.

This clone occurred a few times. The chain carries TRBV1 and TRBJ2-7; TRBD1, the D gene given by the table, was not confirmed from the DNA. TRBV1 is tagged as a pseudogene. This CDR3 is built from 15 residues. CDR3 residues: CTSSQDDSRAYEQYF. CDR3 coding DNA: TGCACCAGCAGCCAAGATGACAGCCGGGCCTACGAGCAGTACTTC.

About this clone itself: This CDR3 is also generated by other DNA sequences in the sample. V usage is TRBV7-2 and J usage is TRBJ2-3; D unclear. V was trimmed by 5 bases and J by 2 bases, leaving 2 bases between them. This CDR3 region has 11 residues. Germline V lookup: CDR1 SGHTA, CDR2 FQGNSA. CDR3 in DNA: TGTGCCAGCAGCCTCACAGATACGCAGTATTTT. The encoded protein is CASSLTDTQYF.

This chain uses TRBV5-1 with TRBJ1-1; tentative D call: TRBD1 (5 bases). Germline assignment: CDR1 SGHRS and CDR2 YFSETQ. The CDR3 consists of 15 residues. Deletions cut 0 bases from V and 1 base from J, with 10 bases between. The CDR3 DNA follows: TGCGCCAGCAGCTTGGCAGGGCAGGGGAACACTGAAGCTTTCTTT. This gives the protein CASSLAGQGNTEAFF.

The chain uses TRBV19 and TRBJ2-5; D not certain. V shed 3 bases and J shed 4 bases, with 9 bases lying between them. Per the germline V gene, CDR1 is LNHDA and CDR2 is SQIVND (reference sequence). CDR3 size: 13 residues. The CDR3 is CASSMRQAETQYF. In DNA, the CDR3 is TGTGCCAGTAGTATGCGCCAAGCAGAGACCCAGTACTTC. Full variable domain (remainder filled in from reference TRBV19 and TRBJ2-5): DGGITQSPKYLFRKEGQNVTLSCEQNLNHDAMYWYRQDPGQGLRLIYYSQIVNDFQKGDIAEGYSVSREKKESFPLTVTSAQKNPTAFYLCASSMRQAETQYFGPGTRLLVL.

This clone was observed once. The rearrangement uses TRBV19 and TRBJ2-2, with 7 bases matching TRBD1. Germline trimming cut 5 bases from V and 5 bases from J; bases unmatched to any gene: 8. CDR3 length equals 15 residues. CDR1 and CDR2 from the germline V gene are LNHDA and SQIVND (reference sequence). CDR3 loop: CASSLQGLDTGELFF. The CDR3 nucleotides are TGTGCCAGTAGTTTACAGGGGTTAGATACCGGGGAGCTGTTTTTT.

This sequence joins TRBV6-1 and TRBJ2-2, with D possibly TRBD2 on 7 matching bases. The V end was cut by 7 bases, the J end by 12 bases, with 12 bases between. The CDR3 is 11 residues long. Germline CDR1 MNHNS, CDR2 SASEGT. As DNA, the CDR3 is TGTGCCAGCACGGGGGGCAGGCAGCTGTTTTTT. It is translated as CASTGGRQLFF.

The CDR3 region is CASSVEGAIGNTIYF. The CDR3 DNA reads as TGTGCCAGCAGTGTGGAGGGGGCAATTGGAAACACCATATATTTT. The chain is built from TRBV2 and TRBJ1-3, with TRBD1 matching over 7 bases. This CDR3 has 15 amino acids. CDR1 is SNHLY, CDR2 FYNNEI, per germline. V trimming: 4 bases; J trimming: 3 bases; junction bases outside the gene matches: 6.

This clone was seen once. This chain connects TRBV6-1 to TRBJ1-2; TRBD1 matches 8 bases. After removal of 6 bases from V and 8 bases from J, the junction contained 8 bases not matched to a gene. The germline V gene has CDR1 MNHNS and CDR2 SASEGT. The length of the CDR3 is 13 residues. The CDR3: CASRIDRGRGYTF. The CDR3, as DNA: TGTGCCAGCAGAATCGACAGGGGTAGAGGCTACACCTTC.

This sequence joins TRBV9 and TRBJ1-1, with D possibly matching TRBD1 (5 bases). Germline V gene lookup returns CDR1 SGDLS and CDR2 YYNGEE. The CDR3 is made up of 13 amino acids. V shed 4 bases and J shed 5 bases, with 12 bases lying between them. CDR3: CASSPQGATEAFF. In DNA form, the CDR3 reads TGTGCCAGCAGCCCCCAGGGTGCGACTGAAGCTTTCTTT.

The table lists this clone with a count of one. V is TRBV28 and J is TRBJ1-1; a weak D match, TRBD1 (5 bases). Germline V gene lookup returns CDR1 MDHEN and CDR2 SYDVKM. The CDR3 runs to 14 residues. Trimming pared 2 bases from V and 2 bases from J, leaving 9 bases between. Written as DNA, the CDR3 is TGTGCCAGCAGTTTACAGGGCGCCAACACTGAAGCTTTCTTT. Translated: CASSLQGANTEAFF.

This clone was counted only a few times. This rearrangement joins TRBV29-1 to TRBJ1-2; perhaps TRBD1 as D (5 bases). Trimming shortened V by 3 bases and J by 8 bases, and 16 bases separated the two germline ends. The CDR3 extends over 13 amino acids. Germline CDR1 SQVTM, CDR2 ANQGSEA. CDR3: CSVEPQGIRGYTF. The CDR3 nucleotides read TGCAGCGTTGAGCCGCAGGGTATCCGCGGCTACACCTTC. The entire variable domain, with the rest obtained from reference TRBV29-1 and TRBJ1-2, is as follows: SAVISQKPSRDICQRGTSLTIQCQVDSQVTMMFWYRQQPGQSLTLIATANQGSEATYESGFVIDKFPISRPNLTFSTLTVSNMSPEDSSIYLCSVEPQGIRGYTFGSGTRLTVV.

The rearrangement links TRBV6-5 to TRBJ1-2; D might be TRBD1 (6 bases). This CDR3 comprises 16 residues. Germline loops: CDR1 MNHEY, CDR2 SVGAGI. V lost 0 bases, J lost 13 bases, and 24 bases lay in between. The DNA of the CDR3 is TGTGCCAGCAGTTACTCGGCAGAACCGACAGGTAGAGTCCTCACCTTC. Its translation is CASSYSAEPTGRVLTF.

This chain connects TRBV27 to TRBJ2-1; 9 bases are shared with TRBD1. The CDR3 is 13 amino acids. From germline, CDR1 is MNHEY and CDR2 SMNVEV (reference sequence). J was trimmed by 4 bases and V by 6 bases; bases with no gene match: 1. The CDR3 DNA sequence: TGTGCCAGCAGGGACAGGGGATACAATGAGCAGTTCTTC. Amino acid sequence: CASRDRGYNEQFF.

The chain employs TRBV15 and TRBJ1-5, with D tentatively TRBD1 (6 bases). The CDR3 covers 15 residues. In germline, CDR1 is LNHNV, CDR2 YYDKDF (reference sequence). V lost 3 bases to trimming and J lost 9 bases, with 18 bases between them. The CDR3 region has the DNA TGTGCCACCAGCAGGGGGGGGGCTATATCAGTGCCCCAGCATTTT. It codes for CATSRGGAISVPQHF.

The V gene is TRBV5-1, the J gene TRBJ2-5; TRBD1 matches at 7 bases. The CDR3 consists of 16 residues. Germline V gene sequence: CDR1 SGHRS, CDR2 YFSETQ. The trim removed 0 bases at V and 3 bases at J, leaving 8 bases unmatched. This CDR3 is CASSLVRDRAEETQYF. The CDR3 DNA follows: TGCGCCAGCAGCTTGGTACGGGACAGAGCCGAAGAGACCCAGTACTTC.

The CDR3 DNA follows: TGTGCCAGCAGTGACTCGACGGGGGGCGGTTCACCCCTCCACTTT. Residues: CASSDSTGGGSPLHF. The chain recombines TRBV25-1 with TRBJ1-6; a possible D gene is TRBD1 (6 bases). The V and J ends lost 3 bases and 9 bases respectively, with 15 bases between them. This CDR3 comprises 15 residues. Germline V gene sequence: CDR1 MGHDK, CDR2 SYGVNS.

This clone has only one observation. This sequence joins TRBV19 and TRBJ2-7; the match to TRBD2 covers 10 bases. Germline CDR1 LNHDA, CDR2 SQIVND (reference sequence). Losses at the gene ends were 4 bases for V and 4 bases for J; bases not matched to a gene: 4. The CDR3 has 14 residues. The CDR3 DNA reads TGTGCCAGTAGTACTAGCGGGAGAACTTACGAGCAGTACTTC. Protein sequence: CASSTSGRTYEQYF. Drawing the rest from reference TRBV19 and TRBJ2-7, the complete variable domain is DGGITQSPKYLFRKEGQNVTLSCEQNLNHDAMYWYRQDPGQGLRLIYYSQIVNDFQKGDIAEGYSVSREKKESFPLTVTSAQKNPTAFYLCASSTSGRTYEQYFGPGTRLTVT.

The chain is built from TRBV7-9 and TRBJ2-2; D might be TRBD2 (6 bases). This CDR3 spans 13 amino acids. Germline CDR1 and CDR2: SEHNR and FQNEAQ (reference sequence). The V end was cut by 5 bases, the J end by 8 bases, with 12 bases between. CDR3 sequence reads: CASSPRDLGELFF. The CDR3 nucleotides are TGTGCCAGCAGCCCCCGGGACTTGGGGGAGCTGTTTTTT.

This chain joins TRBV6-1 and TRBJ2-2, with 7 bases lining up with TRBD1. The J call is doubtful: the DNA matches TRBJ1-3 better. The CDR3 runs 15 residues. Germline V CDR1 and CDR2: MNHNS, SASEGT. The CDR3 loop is CASSEATGTGNTIYF. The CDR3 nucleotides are TGTGCCAGCAGTGAAGCGACAGGGACTGGAAACACCATATATTTT.

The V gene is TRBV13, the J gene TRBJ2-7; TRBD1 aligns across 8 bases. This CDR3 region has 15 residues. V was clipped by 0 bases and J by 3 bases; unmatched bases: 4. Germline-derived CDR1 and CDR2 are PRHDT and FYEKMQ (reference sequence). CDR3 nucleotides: TGTGCCAGCAGCTTAGGCCGGGACAGGCACTACGAGCAGTACTTC. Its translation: CASSLGRDRHYEQYF.

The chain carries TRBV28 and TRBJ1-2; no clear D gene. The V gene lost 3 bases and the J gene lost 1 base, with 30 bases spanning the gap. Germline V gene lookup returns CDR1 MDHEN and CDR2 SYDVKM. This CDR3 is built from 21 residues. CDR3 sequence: CASSLYPLRLIRAPFNYGYTF. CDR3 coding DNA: TGTGCCAGCAGTTTGTATCCGCTCAGGCTAATCCGAGCCCCTTTTAACTATGGCTACACCTTC.

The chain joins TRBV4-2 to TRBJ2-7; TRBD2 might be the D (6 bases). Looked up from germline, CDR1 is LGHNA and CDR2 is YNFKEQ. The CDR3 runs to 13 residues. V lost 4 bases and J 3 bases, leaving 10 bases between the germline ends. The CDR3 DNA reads TGTGCCAGCAGCCTGAGGAGGGACTACGAGCAGTACTTC. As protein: CASSLRRDYEQYF.

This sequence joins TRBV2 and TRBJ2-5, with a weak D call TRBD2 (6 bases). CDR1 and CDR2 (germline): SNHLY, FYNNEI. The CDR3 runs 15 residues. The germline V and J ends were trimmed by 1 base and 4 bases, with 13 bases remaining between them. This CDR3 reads CASSEVERARETQYF. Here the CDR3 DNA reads TGTGCCAGCAGTGAAGTCGAGCGGGCTAGAGAGACCCAGTACTTC.

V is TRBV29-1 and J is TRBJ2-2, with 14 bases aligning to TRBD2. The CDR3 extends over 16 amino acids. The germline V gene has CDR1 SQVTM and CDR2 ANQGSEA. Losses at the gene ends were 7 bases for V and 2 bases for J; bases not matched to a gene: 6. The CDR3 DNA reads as TGCAGCGGGAAGGGACTAGCGGGAGCAAACACCGGGGAGCTGTTTTTT. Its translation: CSGKGLAGANTGELFF.

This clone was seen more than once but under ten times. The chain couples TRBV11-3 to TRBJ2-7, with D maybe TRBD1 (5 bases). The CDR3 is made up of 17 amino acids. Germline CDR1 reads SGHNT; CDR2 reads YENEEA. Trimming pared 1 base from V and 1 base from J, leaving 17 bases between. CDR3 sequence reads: CASSLVVGRVFSYEQYF. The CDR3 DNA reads TGTGCCAGCAGCTTAGTAGTTGGCAGGGTCTTTTCCTACGAGCAGTACTTC.

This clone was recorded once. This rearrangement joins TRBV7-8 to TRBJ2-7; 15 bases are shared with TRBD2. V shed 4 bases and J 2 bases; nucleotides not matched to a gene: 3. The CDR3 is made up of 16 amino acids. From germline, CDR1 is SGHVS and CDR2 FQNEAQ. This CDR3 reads CASSWGLAGGTYEQYF. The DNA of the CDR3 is TGTGCCAGCAGCTGGGGACTAGCGGGGGGTACCTACGAGCAGTACTTC.

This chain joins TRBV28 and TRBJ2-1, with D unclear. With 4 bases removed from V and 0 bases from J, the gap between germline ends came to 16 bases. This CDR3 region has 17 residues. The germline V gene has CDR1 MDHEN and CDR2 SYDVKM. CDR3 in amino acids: CASSSPRARPSYNEQFF. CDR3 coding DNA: TGTGCCAGCAGTTCCCCTAGAGCGCGCCCCTCCTACAATGAGCAGTTCTTC.

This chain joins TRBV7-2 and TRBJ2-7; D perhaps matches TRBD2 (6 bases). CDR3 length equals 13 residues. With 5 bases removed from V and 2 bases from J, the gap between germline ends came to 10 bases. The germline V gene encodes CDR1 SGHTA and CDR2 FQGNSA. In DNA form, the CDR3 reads TGTGCCAGCAGCCCGGGACTTACCTACGAGCAGTACTTC. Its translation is CASSPGLTYEQYF.

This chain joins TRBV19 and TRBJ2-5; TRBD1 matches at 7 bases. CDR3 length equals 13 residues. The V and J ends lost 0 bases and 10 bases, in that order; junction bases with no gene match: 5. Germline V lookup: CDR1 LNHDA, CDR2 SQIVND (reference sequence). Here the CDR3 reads CASSIDAGGIQYF. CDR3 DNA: TGTGCCAGTAGTATAGACGCAGGGGGAATCCAGTACTTC.